The entry below gives a single T cell receptor beta chain sequence along with its context. The germline V gene has CDR1 MDHEN and CDR2 SYDVKM. The CDR3 has 16 amino acids. V lost 5 bases and J lost 2, with 13 bases in between. In the original processing: Amplification with reference gene primers provided the estimates of nucleated cell counts. Only in-frame clones appear in the TCRdb table, and some are missing; sequencing was by immunoSEQ multiplex PCR. The DNA was the basis for D and trimming; V, J and clone size are from that table. The table lists approximately 210,000 clones, about 86% of them singletons. This sample is part of a study of blood T cell repertoires in COVID-19. The overall study: Samples came from the United States, Italy and Spain, spanning acute and convalescent COVID-19.

The rearrangement links TRBV28 to TRBJ1-6, with a tentative D call TRBD1 (6 bases). The sequenced sample consisted of peripheral blood. This clonotype was sampled from a woman in her forties or fifties with acute or convalescent COVID-19. CDR3 region: CASSPLRGPYNSPLHF. The CDR3, as DNA: TGTGCCAGCAGTCCTCTCAGGGGCCCCTATAATTCACCCCTCCACTTT.